Detailed here is one TCR beta chain. Its antigen is as yet unknown. This sample was taken from a study of T cell repertoires in cytomegalovirus infection. On the study more broadly: Peptides in the study included HLA-C-restricted and HLA-B-restricted CMV epitopes. Public TCR beta signatures were indicative of both CMV infection and a matching HLA type.

TCRdb processed the reads anew with MiXCR; each CDR3 protein has one entry. Of roughly 920,000 distinct CDR3 sequences in the sample, under 40% were seen once. V lost 9 bases to trimming and J lost 1 base, with 13 bases between them. The CDR3 runs to 15 residues. Germline loops: CDR1 MNHNY, CDR2 SVGAGI (reference sequence). The V and J genes are TRBV6-6 and TRBJ2-6; weak D call: TRBD1 (6 bases). Sequencing used cultured CD8+ T cells from PBMCs, obtained from culture after CMV antigen stimulation. This TCR was recovered from a human donor in good health (CMV status not recorded). Some clones in this sample may be carry-over from other donors' samples. The DNA of the CDR3 is TGTGCCAGTACAGGGAATCCATCTGGGGCCAACGTCCTGACTTTC. It translates to CASTGNPSGANVLTF.